This TCR beta chain stems from a study of T cell responses to AZD1222 COVID-19 vaccine. This CDR3 spans 14 amino acids. Trimming took 3 bases from V and 6 from J; bases not matched to a gene: 6. Germline V gene data show CDR1 as KGHSH and CDR2 as LQKENI. Method: immunoSEQ multiplex PCR; TCRdb's copy keeps in-frame clones and lacks some. The sample has 100,000 or so clones, about 90% seen once; the top ten hold approximately 15%. The sequencing used peripheral blood, collected on day 0 of AZD1222 vaccination. The sequence was obtained from an adult in good health. The chain links TRBV18 to TRBJ2-7; 9 positions agree with TRBD1. The CDR3 protein is CASSPGQGGGEQYF. The CDR3 nucleotides read TGTGCCAGCTCACCGGGACAGGGCGGGGGCGAGCAGTACTTC.